This T cell receptor beta chain is from a study of cytomegalovirus exposure and HLA in healthy donors. The germline V gene has CDR1 WNHNN and CDR2 SYGVQD (reference sequence). The length of the CDR3 is 15 residues. Trimming removed 6 bases at V and 2 bases at J, with 16 bases between. Primers included in the PCR were 60 Vbeta and 13 Jbeta primers. Libraries were prepared by immunoSEQ multiplex PCR; TCRdb keeps only in-frame clonotypes and omits some of them. The table includes 70,000 to 100,000 clones, 65% to 85% detected once. The origin of this receptor is a young man in good health and CMV-seronegative. The chain carries TRBV10-1 and TRBJ1-1; D is undetermined. The sequenced material came from PBMCs. The DNA of the CDR3 is TGCGCCAGCAGGCCCGGCGGGGATAGTAACACTGAAGCTTTCTTT. It encodes CASRPGGDSNTEAFF.